This is a list of T cell receptor beta chains from one sample in a study of blood T cell repertoires in COVID-19. Clones were sequenced by immunoSEQ multiplex PCR, and TCRdb holds only the in-frame ones, with some missing. Seen here are approximately 220,000 clones, about 83% observed once, and the top ten hold more than 4.5%. Input material: PBMCs or T cells enriched from blood (not recorded which). Every receptor here comes from a woman aged 50 to 60 who had been exposed to COVID-19. The CDR3 runs from the conserved cysteine through the conserved F or W. The order of the fields is clone size, V gene, J gene, D gene, CDR3 DNA, CDR3 protein. The D gene is left open where the match is weak. Where a row states a size, it is once, few, many or the class of an expanded clone; other rows omit it.

>-|TRBV9|TRBJ2-7|-
TGTGCCAGCAGCGTGGCGACCCTTGAACAGGGATTTTACGAGCAGTACTTC
CASSVATLEQGFYEQYF
>-|TRBV28|TRBJ1-5|-
TGTGCCAGCAGTTTGCCAAGTGGGGCCTTACTTAATCAGCCCCAGCATTTT
CASSLPSGALLNQPQHF
>-|TRBV2|TRBJ1-1|-
TGTGCCAGCTTAAAAAGCGGCACAGTGAACACTGAAGCTTTCTTT
CASLKSGTVNTEAFF
>-|TRBV2|TRBJ2-3|-
TGTGCCAGCAGTGTAAGCGGGACGCAGTATTTT
CASSVSGTQYF
>-|TRBV5-6|TRBJ1-2|-
TGTGCCAGCAGCCCGGGACACTCCTGGAACTATGGCTACACCTTC
CASSPGHSWNYGYTF
>-|TRBV3-1/TRBV3-2|TRBJ2-3|-
TGTGCCAGCAGCCAAGATCTCCGGGGGGCGACAGATACGCAGTATTTT
CASSQDLRGATDTQYF
>-|TRBV5-5|TRBJ1-1|TRBD1
TGTGCCAGCAGCTCCGGGACAGGGGGCTCGAGGACTGAAGCTTTCTTT
CASSSGTGGSRTEAFF
>-|TRBV6-1|TRBJ1-2|TRBD1
TGTGCCAGCAGGGAAGGACAGGGGCGAGGCTACACCTTC
CASREGQGRGYTF
>-|TRBV10-3|TRBJ1-3|TRBD1
TGTGCCATCAGCCGGGACAGCTCCTCTGGAAACACCATATATTTT
CAISRDSSSGNTIYF
>few|TRBV27|TRBJ1-6|-
TGTGCCAGCGGGGTAGGGGCCGCTTATAATTCACCCCTCCACTTT
CASGVGAAYNSPLHF
>-|TRBV27|TRBJ1-1|TRBD1
TGTGCCAGCACCGCAGGGGGTGAGAGCACTGAAGCTTTCTTT
CASTAGGESTEAFF
>-|TRBV3-1/TRBV3-2|TRBJ1-2|TRBD1
TGTGCCAGCAGTCCCGGGACAGGGGAACTAAGTAACTATGGCTACACCTTC
CASSPGTGELSNYGYTF
>-|TRBV24-1|TRBJ2-3|TRBD2
TGTGCCACCAGTGATTTAACGGGGGGTAACACAGATACGCAGTATTTT
CATSDLTGGNTDTQYF
>-|TRBV19|TRBJ1-3|-
TGTGCCAGTACCGAGGTCTCTGGAAACACCATATATTTT
CASTEVSGNTIYF
>few|TRBV1|TRBJ2-5|-
TGCACCAGCAGCCATAACGCCGCTGGACTAGCGGGGGACCAAGAGACCCAGTACTTC
CTSSHNAAGLAGDQETQYF
>-|TRBV6-5|TRBJ2-4|TRBD1
TGTGCCAGCAGGGGGACAGGCGCAAACATTCAGTACTTC
CASRGTGANIQYF
>once|TRBV7-2|TRBJ2-7|-
TGTGCCAGCAGCCCCCTCCCGTCGGCAGTCCTCCAGGGCGAGCAGTACTTC
CASSPLPSAVLQGEQYF
>-|TRBV5-4|TRBJ1-2|-
TGTGCCAGCAGCTTCAGAGGGAGGACTAACTATGGCTACACCTTC
CASSFRGRTNYGYTF
>once|TRBV7-8|TRBJ1-1|-
TGTGCCAGCAGCTTAGTGGGGAGGGCTGAAGCTTTCTTT
CASSLVGRAEAFF
>-|TRBV2|TRBJ1-3|-
TGTGCCAGCTCGGTGATCTCTGGAAACACCATATATTTT
CASSVISGNTIYF
>-|TRBV25-1|TRBJ2-1|-
TGTGCCAGCAGTGACCCAGTCGGAGAATTGATCAAGCAGTTCTTC
CASSDPVGELIKQFF
>-|TRBV29-1|TRBJ1-2|-
TGCAGCGTTGAAGACCAAGGGGAGGTATACTATGGCTACACCTTC
CSVEDQGEVYYGYTF
>-|TRBV7-9|TRBJ1-6|-
TGTGCCAGCAGCTCTGGACAGCCGAATTCACCCCTCCACTTT
CASSSGQPNSPLHF
>-|TRBV7-9|TRBJ1-3|-
TGTGCCAGCAGCTTAGAAACAGGGCCTGGTGGAAACACCATATATTTT
CASSLETGPGGNTIYF